Below are 21 T cell receptor beta chains sequenced from a single sample in a study of T cells after yellow fever vaccination. TCRdb called the 5' RACE reads again in MiXCR, with one record for every CDR3 protein. The sample carries some 400,000 distinct CDR3 sequences, around 20% recorded once. This specimen was PBMCs, taken before the yellow fever booster vaccination. The receptors here all came from a man aged 18 to 30 who received the YFV17D yellow fever vaccine.

The V and J genes are TRBV7-3 and TRBJ1-1; D ambiguous. Germline CDR1 is SGHTA and CDR2 is FQGTGA. V was shortened by 0 bases and J by 3 bases, with 11 bases between the two germline ends. The CDR3 is made up of 15 amino acids. The CDR3 coding sequence is TGTGCCAGCAGCTTAACGTCCGGTGGGGACACTGAAGCTTTCTTT. Amino acids: CASSLTSGGDTEAFF.

This clonotype has just a few counts. The chain carries TRBV5-5 and TRBJ2-7; D possibly corresponds to TRBD1 (5 bases). Trimming removed 1 base at V and 5 bases at J, with 16 bases between. The CDR3 sequence is 15 residues long. Germline values: CDR1 SGHKS, CDR2 YYEKEE (reference sequence). The CDR3, as DNA: TGTGCCAGCAGCTTGCAAGGCAGGGAAGGCCACGAGCAGTACTTC. As protein: CASSLQGREGHEQYF.

This clonotype has ten or more counts. The gene calls are TRBV7-2 and TRBJ1-1; D gene ambiguous. Per the germline V gene, CDR1 is SGHTA and CDR2 is FQGNSA. V was clipped by 0 bases and J by 1 base, with 6 bases between them. This CDR3 is built from 14 residues. Written as DNA, the CDR3 is TGTGCCAGCAGCTTAGCGTGGGAGAACACTGAAGCTTTCTTT. Translated: CASSLAWENTEAFF.

This chain uses TRBV3-1 with TRBJ2-3; D is perhaps TRBD1 (5 bases). V lost 4 bases and J lost 4, with 9 bases in between. CDR3 length equals 13 residues. The V gene's germline CDR1 is LGHDT and CDR2 YNNKEL (reference sequence). As DNA, the CDR3 is TGTGCCAGCAGCCTTCGACAGTCAGATACGCAGTATTTT. This gives the protein CASSLRQSDTQYF.

V and J are TRBV6-6 and TRBJ1-2; D unclear. This CDR3 is 15 amino acids long. Looked up from germline, CDR1 is MNHNY and CDR2 is SVGAGI (reference sequence). Trimming took 6 bases from V and 2 from J, leaving 16 bases between them. The CDR3 here is CASRGASVANYGYTF. CDR3 in DNA: TGTGCCAGCAGGGGCGCCTCGGTGGCCAACTATGGCTACACCTTC.

This clonotype was seen a few times. The chain recombines TRBV7-2 with TRBJ2-4, with 7 bases identical to TRBD2. From germline, CDR1 is SGHTA and CDR2 FQGNSA. J gave up 10 bases and V 4 bases, and 4 bases lay outside the gene matches. The CDR3 covers 12 residues. DNA of the CDR3: TGTGCCAGCAGCTCTGTCGGGGGGATTCAGTACTTC. This translates into CASSSVGGIQYF.

This clonotype was seen only a few times. V is TRBV5-1 and J is TRBJ2-7; the D gene is possibly TRBD1 (5 bases). This CDR3 comprises 14 residues. Germline V gene lookup returns CDR1 SGHRS and CDR2 YFSETQ. V was shortened by 5 bases and J by 4 bases, with 16 bases between the two germline ends. In DNA, the CDR3 is TGCGCCAGCAGTCCCTGGGGCATGGAGTACGAGCAGTACGTC. Amino acids: CASSPWGMEYEQYV.

The J gene is TRBJ2-7, the V gene TRBV12-5; 8 bases line up with TRBD1. Germline V gene lookup returns CDR1 LGHNT and CDR2 FRNRAP. The CDR3 is made up of 14 amino acids. After removal of 6 bases from V and 3 bases from J, the junction contained 7 bases not matched to a gene. The CDR3 spells CASGLGQGGYEQYF. Written as DNA, the CDR3 is TGTGCTAGTGGCCTTGGACAGGGCGGCTACGAGCAGTACTTC. The full variable domain, with the rest looked up from reference TRBV12-5 and TRBJ2-7, is DARVTQTPRHKVTEMGQEVTMRCQPILGHNTVFWYRQTMMQGLELLAYFRNRAPLDDSGMPKDRFSAEMPDATLATLKIQPSEPRDSAVYFCASGLGQGGYEQYFGPGTRLTVT.

In its sample, this clonotype was seen a few times. V and J are TRBV6-1 and TRBJ1-2; D uncertain. V lost 5 bases and J 6 bases, leaving 13 bases between the germline ends. The germline CDR1 and CDR2 sequences are MNHNS and SASEGT. This CDR3 has 13 residues. CDR3 protein: CASSPRPNDGYTF. The DNA of the CDR3 is TGTGCCAGCAGTCCCCGACCGAATGATGGCTACACCTTC.

This rearrangement joins TRBV5-1 to TRBJ1-2; D possibly corresponds to TRBD1 (5 bases). Germline V lookup: CDR1 SGHRS, CDR2 YFSETQ. V was trimmed by 0 bases and J by 7 bases, leaving 16 bases between them. CDR3 length equals 15 residues. CDR3 in amino acids: CASSLAQDSYGGYTF. CDR3 sequence (DNA): TGCGCCAGCAGCTTGGCCCAAGACAGTTACGGTGGCTACACCTTC.

This clonotype occurred a few times. Here the CDR3 reads CASSLFPSNTGELFF. The CDR3 DNA is TGCGCCAGCAGCTTGTTCCCCTCGAACACCGGGGAGCTGTTTTTT. The chain is built from TRBV5-1 and TRBJ2-2; no definite D call. CDR3 size: 15 residues. Germline loops: CDR1 SGHRS, CDR2 YFSETQ. V was pared by 1 base and J by 0 bases, with 7 bases between.

This clonotype was counted only a few times. The rearrangement uses TRBV6-5 and TRBJ1-6; TRBD1 agrees at 7 bases. Germline V gene lookup returns CDR1 MNHEY and CDR2 SVGAGI. The V segment lost 2 bases and the J segment 0 bases; nucleotides outside the gene matches: 10. The CDR3 runs 19 residues. CDR3 sequence reads: CASSYGVPGGDSYNSPLHF. The CDR3, as DNA: TGTGCCAGCAGTTACGGGGTGCCAGGGGGAGACTCCTATAATTCACCCCTCCACTTT.

This clonotype was recorded a few times. The gene calls are TRBV5-6 and TRBJ1-6, with 8 positions matching TRBD1. J was trimmed by 8 bases and V by 3 bases; bases with no gene match: 4. The CDR3 length is 14 residues. Germline CDR1 is SGHDT and CDR2 is YYEEEE. The CDR3, as DNA: TGTGCCAGCAGCTGGACAGGGACCCATTCACCCCTCCACTTT. This sequence encodes CASSWTGTHSPLHF.

V usage is TRBV5-1 and J usage is TRBJ2-3, with TRBD2 matching 11 bases. The CDR3 sequence is 17 residues long. The V gene end was trimmed by 4 bases and the J gene end by 1 base; junction bases not matched to a gene: 8. Germline lookup yields CDR1 SGHRS and CDR2 YFSETQ. The chain's CDR3 is CASSPGTSGARTDTQYF. CDR3 nucleotide sequence: TGCGCCAGCAGCCCGGGGACTAGCGGAGCCCGCACAGATACGCAGTATTTT.

The rearrangement uses TRBV29-1 and TRBJ1-2; D is undetermined. In germline, CDR1 is SQVTM, CDR2 ANQGSEA. The CDR3 runs 12 residues. The V gene lost 5 bases and the J gene lost 6 bases, with 13 bases spanning the gap. The CDR3 loop reads CSVRGLGNGYTF. The CDR3 DNA follows: TGCAGCGTTCGAGGGCTCGGGAATGGCTACACCTTC.

V and J are TRBV10-3 and TRBJ2-2; 7 bases agree with TRBD1. The germline gives CDR1 ENHRY, CDR2 SYGVKD. The CDR3 sequence is 14 residues long. With V trimmed by 6 bases and J by 5 bases, 6 bases remained unmatched. CDR3 protein: CAISMTGWTGELFF. Here the CDR3 DNA reads TGTGCCATCAGCATGACAGGGTGGACCGGGGAGCTGTTTTTT.

This sequence joins TRBV7-9 and TRBJ1-4; no definite D call. This CDR3 is 15 amino acids long. The germline V and J ends were trimmed by 1 base and 0 bases, with 6 bases remaining between them. Germline lookup yields CDR1 SEHNR and CDR2 FQNEAQ (reference sequence). Here the CDR3 reads CASSLDAATNEKLFF. The CDR3 nucleotides read TGTGCCAGCAGCTTAGACGCGGCAACTAATGAAAAACTGTTTTTT.

In its sample, this clonotype was seen a few times. The chain combines TRBV6-5 with TRBJ2-7; the D gene is possibly TRBD2 (6 bases). Trimming cost V 0 bases and J 4 bases, with 7 bases left between them. In germline, CDR1 is MNHEY, CDR2 SVGAGI. The CDR3 has 13 amino acids. CDR3 nucleotide sequence: TGTGCCAGCAGTTACTCGGAGGGATACGAGCAGTACGTC. Encoded protein: CASSYSEGYEQYV.

The rearrangement joins TRBV12-3 or TRBV12-4 to TRBJ2-3, with unresolved D. This CDR3 is built from 13 residues. V was trimmed by 5 bases and J by 11 bases, leaving 17 bases between them. The CDR3 is CASSPQTRGEQYF. DNA for the CDR3: TGTGCCAGCAGTCCGCAGACCAGAGGAGAGCAGTATTTT.

CDR3 coding DNA: TGTGCCAGCAGTTGGGGACCGGGACAGGGGGGGTTGCGCAATCAGCCCCAGCATTTT. Encoded protein: CASSWGPGQGGLRNQPQHF. The chain joins TRBV12-3 or TRBV12-4 to TRBJ1-5; 11 positions agree with TRBD1. This CDR3 is 19 amino acids long. The V and J ends lost 4 bases and 2 bases, in that order; junction bases with no gene match: 13.

This clonotype was counted many times. CDR3: CASSFPYAGGRETQYF. For the CDR3, the DNA is TGTGCCAGCAGTTTCCCTTACGCAGGGGGGAGAGAGACCCAGTACTTC. The gene calls are TRBV7-2 and TRBJ2-5; weak D call: TRBD1 (7 bases). Trimming pared 6 bases from V and 4 bases from J, leaving 21 bases between. Germline CDR1 SGHTA, CDR2 FQGNSA. This CDR3 has 16 residues.